Below are 27 T cell receptor beta chains sequenced from a single sample in a study of graft-versus-host responses after intestinal transplantation. Repertoires were generated with immunoSEQ multiplex PCR, while TCRdb's copy carries only in-frame clones and drops some. Of 35,000 to 40,000 clones in the sample, around four fifths are singletons; the top ten hold roughly 4%. The sequencing here drew on PBMCs, taken roughly 1,000 days after transplant. The receptors come from a human patient who received an intestinal transplant, so some T cells may come from the graft donor.

The chain links TRBV19 to TRBJ1-1; D is perhaps TRBD1 (5 bases). This CDR3 is built from 12 residues. The V gene lost 7 bases and the J gene lost 6 bases, with 12 bases spanning the gap. Germline V gene sequence: CDR1 LNHDA, CDR2 SQIVND (reference sequence). In nucleotides, the CDR3 is TGTGCCAGTACGCCCTGGGGGTCTGAAGCTTTCTTT. Amino acid sequence: CASTPWGSEAFF.

CDR3 nucleotides: TGTGCCAGCAGCCCCCGGGACCCGCGAGGCTATGGCTACACCTTC. Encoded protein: CASSPRDPRGYGYTF. The V call is TRBV7-9, the J call TRBJ1-2; TRBD1 might be the D (5 bases). Trimming cost V 5 bases and J 4 bases, with 17 bases left between them. Per germline, CDR1 SEHNR and CDR2 FQNEAQ (reference sequence). This CDR3 is built from 15 residues.

The chain employs TRBV28 and TRBJ2-6; 10 bases map to TRBD1. Unmatched junction bases numbered 7, after V lost 5 bases and J lost 3 bases. The CDR3 has 17 residues. Germline-derived CDR1 and CDR2 are MDHEN and SYDVKM. Here the CDR3 DNA reads TGTGCCAGCAGTCCAACAGGACAGGGGGATGGGGCCAACGTCCTGACTTTC. Protein product: CASSPTGQGDGANVLTF.

This rearrangement joins TRBV5-1 to TRBJ1-2; maybe TRBD1 (6 bases). CDR1 SGHRS and CDR2 YFSETQ come from the germline V gene. The CDR3 has 15 amino acids. The V end was cut by 2 bases, the J end by 6 bases, with 17 bases between. In DNA, the CDR3 is TGCGCCAGCAGCTTCCACCGGACTCCAGGGGATGGCTACACCTTC. Amino acid sequence: CASSFHRTPGDGYTF. The full variable domain, rest sourced from reference TRBV5-1 and TRBJ1-2, is KAGVTQTPRYLIKTRGQQVTLSCSPISGHRSVSWYQQTPGQGLQFLFEYFSETQRNKGNFPGRFSGRQFSNSRSEMNVSTLELGDSALYLCASSFHRTPGDGYTFGSGTRLTVV.

The chain couples TRBV10-1 to TRBJ1-5, with TRBD1 identical over 11 bases. J lost 0 bases, V lost 4 bases, and 23 bases had no gene match. This CDR3 is 23 amino acids long. Germline assignment: CDR1 WNHNN and CDR2 SYGVQD (reference sequence). The chain's CDR3 is CASSVVSFWTGGEWGYSNQPQHF. For the CDR3, the DNA is TGCGCCAGCAGTGTTGTGAGCTTCTGGACAGGGGGCGAATGGGGGTATAGCAATCAGCCCCAGCATTTT.

CDR3 loop: CASFAGATDSGANVLTF. CDR3 coding DNA: TGTGCCAGCTTTGCGGGCGCGACAGACTCTGGGGCCAACGTCCTGACTTTC. The chain has TRBV28 and TRBJ2-6, with D perhaps given as TRBD1 or TRBD2 (5 bases each). In germline, CDR1 is MDHEN, CDR2 SYDVKM. The CDR3 totals 17 residues. Trimming pared 8 bases from V and 0 bases from J, leaving 17 bases between. Together with reference TRBV28 and TRBJ2-6, the CDR3 gives the full variable domain: DVKVTQSSRYLVKRTGEKVFLECVQDMDHENMFWYRQDPGLGLRLIYFSYDVKMKEKGDIPEGYSVSREKKERFSLILESASTNQTSMYLCASFAGATDSGANVLTFGAGSRLTVL.

This sequence joins TRBV28 and TRBJ1-2; 9 nucleotides line up with TRBD1. The ends lost 4 bases at V and 1 base at J; junction bases unmatched: 7. Germline assignment: CDR1 MDHEN and CDR2 SYDVKM. CDR3 length equals 16 residues. DNA of the CDR3: TGTGCCAGCAGTTCGTGGGACAGGGATATTAACTATGGCTACACCTTC. It is translated as CASSSWDRDINYGYTF.

This clone came up once. The J gene is TRBJ1-1, the V gene TRBV5-5; D unresolved. From germline, CDR1 is SGHKS and CDR2 YYEKEE (reference sequence). CDR3 length: 13 residues. With 2 bases removed from V and 1 base from J, the gap between germline ends came to 6 bases. This chain's CDR3 is CASSLAANTEAFF. In nucleotides, the CDR3 is TGTGCCAGCAGCTTAGCGGCGAACACTGAAGCTTTCTTT.

This rearrangement joins TRBV2 to TRBJ1-3; TRBD1 might be the D (5 bases). This CDR3 region has 15 residues. V was clipped by 2 bases and J by 4 bases, with 12 bases between them. The germline V gene has CDR1 SNHLY and CDR2 FYNNEI. CDR3 residues: CASSESSGSGNTIYF. The CDR3 DNA is TGTGCCAGCAGTGAATCATCAGGGTCCGGAAACACCATATATTTT.

The chain employs TRBV5-4 and TRBJ1-2, with a tentative D call TRBD1 (6 bases). Germline V gene lookup returns CDR1 SGHNT and CDR2 YYREEE (reference sequence). The V end lost 4 bases, the J end lost 8 bases, and 15 bases lay between the germline ends. The CDR3 has 13 amino acids. This chain's CDR3 is CASSPRLGGGYTF. The CDR3 DNA is TGTGCCAGCAGCCCACGGCTGGGGGGCGGCTACACCTTC.

The chain combines TRBV7-9 with TRBJ1-5; the D is unclear. This CDR3 is 13 amino acids long. Germline V gene lookup returns CDR1 SEHNR and CDR2 FQNEAQ (reference sequence). The ends were cut back, 3 bases at V and 2 bases at J, with 5 bases in the middle. The CDR3 region has the DNA TGTGCCAGCAGCTTGCGGGGCAATCAGCCCCAGCATTTT. This codes for CASSLRGNQPQHF.

By share, this clone counts as medium-sized (0.01 to 0.1%). This sequence joins TRBV7-6 and TRBJ2-1; the D gene is possibly TRBD1 (5 bases). From germline, CDR1 is SGHVS and CDR2 FNYEAQ. The V gene lost 2 bases and the J gene lost 7 bases, with 12 bases spanning the gap. This CDR3 contains 14 residues. The CDR3 DNA sequence: TGTGCCAGCAGCTTATCCCCAACAGGTAATGAGCAGTTCTTC. Amino acids: CASSLSPTGNEQFF. Together with reference TRBV7-6 and TRBJ2-1, the CDR3 gives the full variable domain: GAGVSQSPRYKVTKRGQDVALRCDPISGHVSLYWYRQALGQGPEFLTYFNYEAQQDKSGLPNDRFSAERPEGSISTLTIQRTEQRDSAMYRCASSLSPTGNEQFFGPGTRLTVL.

The chain couples TRBV19 to TRBJ1-1; perhaps TRBD1 as D (5 bases). CDR1 LNHDA and CDR2 SQIVND come from the germline V gene (reference sequence). The CDR3 runs 13 residues. V was clipped by 3 bases and J by 4 bases, with 9 bases between them. The DNA for the CDR3 is TGTGCCAGTAGTATTTCAGGGCCCACTGAAGCTTTCTTT. Translation gives CASSISGPTEAFF.

The CDR3 loop is CASSSPPTGDIDTEAFF. The DNA for the CDR3 is TGCGCCAGCAGCTCCCCACCGACAGGGGATATAGACACTGAAGCTTTCTTT. The rearrangement links TRBV5-1 to TRBJ1-1, with 8 positions matching TRBD1. CDR1 is SGHRS, CDR2 YFSETQ, per germline. The CDR3 is made up of 17 amino acids. With 3 bases clipped from V and 3 bases from J, the junction kept 13 bases outside the gene matches.

V is TRBV2 and J is TRBJ2-7, with TRBD2 as a possible D gene (5 bases). Germline CDR1 is SNHLY and CDR2 is FYNNEI. CDR3 length equals 15 residues. V lost 2 bases and J 1 base, leaving 12 bases between the germline ends. The CDR3 sequence: CASSEFGVTSYEQYF. The CDR3 nucleotides are TGTGCCAGCAGTGAATTCGGGGTAACGTCCTACGAGCAGTACTTC.

The CDR3 reads CASTPEGGTNTGELFF. CDR3 nucleotide sequence: TGTGCCAGCACCCCTGAGGGGGGTACGAACACCGGGGAGCTGTTTTTT. The chain carries TRBV5-4 and TRBJ2-2; D may match TRBD1 or TRBD2 (6 bases each). V shed 6 bases and J shed 0 bases, with 15 bases lying between them. Germline V gives CDR1 SGHNT, CDR2 YYREEE (reference sequence). The CDR3 covers 16 residues.

The V and J genes are TRBV4-1 and TRBJ2-3; no definite D call. The CDR3 is 14 residues long. V was pared by 4 bases and J by 8 bases, with 16 bases between. Germline V gene lookup returns CDR1 MGHRA and CDR2 YSYEKL. The CDR3 loop is CASSLSPTQGTQYF. For the CDR3, the DNA is TGCGCCAGCAGCCTCAGCCCGACTCAAGGTACGCAGTATTTT.

The rearrangement links TRBV4-1 to TRBJ2-7; TRBD2 agrees at 8 bases. The trim removed 4 bases at V and 3 bases at J, leaving 5 bases unmatched. CDR3 size: 14 residues. Germline V gene sequence: CDR1 MGHRA, CDR2 YSYEKL. The CDR3 is CASSPGAGDYEQYF. The CDR3 DNA follows: TGCGCCAGCAGCCCAGGAGCGGGAGACTACGAGCAGTACTTC.

V usage is TRBV5-6 and J usage is TRBJ1-1; tentative D call: TRBD1 (5 bases). The CDR3 sequence is 14 residues long. Per germline, CDR1 SGHDT and CDR2 YYEEEE. V was trimmed by 3 bases and J by 5 bases, leaving 14 bases between them. The CDR3 region has the DNA TGTGCCAGCAGCTCCCTACGGGGGACGACTGAAGCTTTCTTT. Amino acid sequence: CASSSLRGTTEAFF.

V usage is TRBV7-9 and J usage is TRBJ2-7, with D uncertain. Trimming removed 3 bases from V and 1 base from J, with 10 bases in between. Looked up from germline, CDR1 is SEHNR and CDR2 is FQNEAQ (reference sequence). The CDR3 length is 14 residues. CDR3 in amino acids: CASSFATESYEQYF. CDR3 coding DNA: TGTGCCAGCAGCTTTGCCACAGAATCCTACGAGCAGTACTTC.

The chain employs TRBV7-2 and TRBJ2-2; no reliable D call. Germline CDR1 and CDR2: SGHTA and FQGNSA. The CDR3 is made up of 11 amino acids. The germline V and J ends were trimmed by 5 bases and 5 bases, with 3 bases remaining between them. The CDR3 DNA reads TGTGCCAGCAGCCCGACCGGGGAGCTGTTTTTT. Its translation: CASSPTGELFF.

The sample holds one count of this clone. This chain uses TRBV2 with TRBJ2-2; no clear D. The CDR3 is 14 amino acids. Germline V gene sequence: CDR1 SNHLY, CDR2 FYNNEI. V gave up 10 bases and J gave up 0 bases, with 12 bases separating them. The chain's CDR3 is CATHKATNTGELFF. CDR3 DNA: TGTGCCACTCATAAGGCTACGAACACCGGGGAGCTGTTTTTT.

The rearrangement links TRBV6-1 to TRBJ2-6; 9 nucleotides agree with TRBD1. Looked up from germline, CDR1 is MNHNS and CDR2 is SASEGT. The CDR3 runs 15 residues. Trimming cost V 8 bases and J 0 bases; bases outside gene matches: 2. The CDR3: CASGTGLSGANVLTF. DNA for the CDR3: TGTGCCAGCGGGACAGGGCTCTCTGGGGCCAACGTCCTGACTTTC.

The chain uses TRBV7-2 and TRBJ2-3; the D is unclear. The CDR3 totals 12 residues. With 1 base removed from V and 5 bases from J, the gap between germline ends came to 4 bases. Germline CDR1 reads SGHTA; CDR2 reads FQGNSA. CDR3 amino acids: CASSLDGDTQYF. The DNA of the CDR3 is TGTGCCAGCAGCTTAGATGGAGATACGCAGTATTTT.

The V and J genes are TRBV6-5 and TRBJ2-7; D is ambiguous. Germline lookup yields CDR1 MNHEY and CDR2 SVGAGI. The CDR3 sequence is 14 residues long. V was shortened by 7 bases and J by 6 bases, with 19 bases between the two germline ends. DNA for the CDR3: TGTGCCAGCACCCCCGCCTTCCCCGGCGGCGAGCAGTACTTC. Its protein is CASTPAFPGGEQYF.

The V call is TRBV18, the J call TRBJ2-7; possibly TRBD1 for D (7 bases). Germline V gene lookup returns CDR1 KGHSH and CDR2 LQKENI. V was trimmed by 4 bases and J by 2 bases, leaving 15 bases between them. The CDR3 sequence is 15 residues long. This CDR3 is CASSLDPGGTYEQYF. The CDR3 bases are TGTGCCAGCTCACTAGATCCAGGGGGGACCTACGAGCAGTACTTC. The whole variable domain, remainder taken from reference TRBV18 and TRBJ2-7, is NAGVMQNPRHLVRRRGQEARLRCSPMKGHSHVYWYRQLPEEGLKFMVYLQKENIIDESGMPKERFSAEFPKEGPSILRIQQVVRGDSAAYFCASSLDPGGTYEQYFGPGTRLTVT.

The rearrangement links TRBV11-2 to TRBJ2-7; 12 positions agree with TRBD1. J was trimmed by 1 base and V by 0 bases; bases with no gene match: 7. The CDR3 is made up of 18 amino acids. The V gene's germline CDR1 is SGHAT and CDR2 FQNNGV. CDR3 sequence (DNA): TGTGCCAGCAGCTTAGACCTACCGGGACAGGGGGCTTCCTACGAGCAGTACTTC. Translated, it gives CASSLDLPGQGASYEQYF.